These 10 T cell receptor beta chains came from one sample sequenced in a study of T cell repertoires in cytomegalovirus infection. TCRdb itself ran the reads through MiXCR, one entry per CDR3 protein. This table holds roughly 230,000 distinct CDR3 sequences, approximately 6.7% found once. Material for sequencing was PBMCs. Receptors were obtained from a human donor in good health (CMV status not recorded). Some clones in this sample may be carry-over from other donors' samples.

The gene calls are TRBV19 and TRBJ2-3; D tentatively reads TRBD1 or TRBD2 (5 bases each). V was shortened by 3 bases and J by 6 bases, with 16 bases between the two germline ends. CDR1 LNHDA and CDR2 SQIVND come from the germline V gene (reference sequence). The CDR3 loop spans 15 amino acids. The CDR3 nucleotides read TGTGCCAGTAGTATCGGGGCTGGCGATTTTGATACGCAGTATTTT. It is translated as CASSIGAGDFDTQYF. Based on the CDR3 plus reference TRBV19 and TRBJ2-3, the full variable domain is DGGITQSPKYLFRKEGQNVTLSCEQNLNHDAMYWYRQDPGQGLRLIYYSQIVNDFQKGDIAEGYSVSREKKESFPLTVTSAQKNPTAFYLCASSIGAGDFDTQYFGPGTRLTVL.

This clonotype was found many times. This chain joins TRBV7-8 and TRBJ2-1; weak D call: TRBD2 (5 bases). V shed 8 bases and J shed 2 bases, with 16 bases lying between them. The V gene's germline CDR1 is SGHVS and CDR2 FQNEAQ. The CDR3 runs 15 residues. The CDR3 DNA reads TGTGCCAGCCGGCAACAGCGGAACACCTACAATGAGCAGTTCTTC. Translation gives CASRQQRNTYNEQFF.

The genes are TRBV20-1 and TRBJ2-7; 9 bases line up with TRBD1. The germline gives CDR1 DFQATT, CDR2 SNEGSKA (reference sequence). J was trimmed by 5 bases and V by 5 bases; bases with no gene match: 4. CDR3 length equals 12 residues. CDR3 amino acids: CSAPGQGDEQYF. For the CDR3, the DNA is TGCAGTGCTCCGGGACAGGGCGACGAGCAGTACTTC.

There are a few counts of this clonotype. The chain employs TRBV5-1 and TRBJ2-1, with D perhaps being TRBD1 or TRBD2 (6 bases each). CDR3 length: 11 residues. Germline CDR1 and CDR2: SGHRS and YFSETQ. Trimming took off 4 bases at V and 10 bases at J, with 9 bases between the two ends. CDR3 protein: CASSPGAEQFF. DNA for the CDR3: TGCGCCAGCAGCCCGGGGGCGGAGCAGTTCTTC.

This clonotype was recorded at least ten times. The chain combines TRBV7-2 with TRBJ1-4, with TRBD1 as a possible D gene (5 bases). This CDR3 is 14 amino acids long. Germline V gives CDR1 SGHTA, CDR2 FQGNSA. Trimming left V 4 bases short and J 5 bases short, with 11 bases between. The DNA of the CDR3 is TGTGCCAGCAGCTCCCGACAGATAAATGAAAAACTGTTTTTT. Its protein product is CASSSRQINEKLFF.

V is TRBV29-1 and J is TRBJ1-2; 8 nucleotides align to TRBD1. Germline V gives CDR1 SQVTM, CDR2 ANQGSEA. V was pared by 1 base and J by 3 bases, with 7 bases of the junction left unmatched. This CDR3 is 15 amino acids long. This CDR3 reads CSVEGPDREYYGYTF. Here the CDR3 DNA reads TGCAGCGTTGAAGGACCGGACAGGGAATACTATGGCTACACCTTC. Drawing the rest from reference TRBV29-1 and TRBJ1-2, the complete variable domain is SAVISQKPSRDICQRGTSLTIQCQVDSQVTMMFWYRQQPGQSLTLIATANQGSEATYESGFVIDKFPISRPNLTFSTLTVSNMSPEDSSIYLCSVEGPDREYYGYTFGSGTRLTVV.

This clonotype was observed many times. The chain uses TRBV7-8 and TRBJ2-7; TRBD1 aligns across 9 bases. V dropped 1 base and J dropped 5; count of bases not matched to a gene: 12. CDR1 is SGHVS, CDR2 FQNEAQ, per germline. CDR3 size: 17 residues. CDR3: CASSLEGAGTGIDEQYF. CDR3 sequence (DNA): TGTGCCAGCAGCTTAGAAGGGGCGGGGACAGGGATCGACGAGCAGTACTTC.

This clonotype was recorded at least ten times. The chain is built from TRBV7-2 and TRBJ2-7, with D possibly matching TRBD2 (5 bases). CDR1 SGHTA and CDR2 FQGNSA come from the germline V gene. The CDR3 has 14 amino acids. The V end lost 4 bases, the J end lost 0 bases, and 10 bases lay between the germline ends. The CDR3 is CASSSDSVSYEQYF. For the CDR3, the DNA is TGTGCCAGCAGCTCGGACTCCGTCTCCTACGAGCAGTACTTC.

This clonotype was seen ten or more times. This chain uses TRBV5-1 with TRBJ2-2, with D perhaps matching TRBD1 (6 bases). In germline, CDR1 is SGHRS, CDR2 YFSETQ. V was shortened by 2 bases and J by 2 bases, with 13 bases between the two germline ends. This CDR3 contains 16 residues. The CDR3 DNA is TGCGCCAGCAGCTTACTTACAGGGACCAACACCGGGGAGCTGTTTTTT. It specifies CASSLLTGTNTGELFF. Using reference TRBV5-1 and TRBJ2-2 for the parts outside the CDR3, the full variable domain is KAGVTQTPRYLIKTRGQQVTLSCSPISGHRSVSWYQQTPGQGLQFLFEYFSETQRNKGNFPGRFSGRQFSNSRSEMNVSTLELGDSALYLCASSLLTGTNTGELFFGEGSRLTVL.

Many counts were recorded for this clonotype. The chain uses TRBV7-9 and TRBJ1-6, with D uncertain. The CDR3 has 16 residues. The V end lost 3 bases, the J end lost 7 bases, and 16 bases lay between the germline ends. The V gene's germline CDR1 is SEHNR and CDR2 FQNEAQ (reference sequence). CDR3 in DNA: TGTGCCAGCAGCTTTAGCTTAGATCGAGACAATTCACCCCTCCACTTT. It translates to CASSFSLDRDNSPLHF.